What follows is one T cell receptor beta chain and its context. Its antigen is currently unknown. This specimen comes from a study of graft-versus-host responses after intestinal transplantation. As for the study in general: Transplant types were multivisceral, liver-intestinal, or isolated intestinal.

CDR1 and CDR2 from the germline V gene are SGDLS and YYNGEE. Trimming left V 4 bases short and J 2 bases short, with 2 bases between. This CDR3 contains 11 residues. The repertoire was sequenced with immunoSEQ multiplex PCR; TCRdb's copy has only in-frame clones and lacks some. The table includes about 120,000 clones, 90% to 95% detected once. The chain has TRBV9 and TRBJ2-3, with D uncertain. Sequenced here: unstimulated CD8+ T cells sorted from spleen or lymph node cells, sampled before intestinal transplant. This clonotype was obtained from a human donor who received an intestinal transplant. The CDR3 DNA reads TGTGCCAGCAGCACCACAGATACGCAGTATTTT. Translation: CASSTTDTQYF.